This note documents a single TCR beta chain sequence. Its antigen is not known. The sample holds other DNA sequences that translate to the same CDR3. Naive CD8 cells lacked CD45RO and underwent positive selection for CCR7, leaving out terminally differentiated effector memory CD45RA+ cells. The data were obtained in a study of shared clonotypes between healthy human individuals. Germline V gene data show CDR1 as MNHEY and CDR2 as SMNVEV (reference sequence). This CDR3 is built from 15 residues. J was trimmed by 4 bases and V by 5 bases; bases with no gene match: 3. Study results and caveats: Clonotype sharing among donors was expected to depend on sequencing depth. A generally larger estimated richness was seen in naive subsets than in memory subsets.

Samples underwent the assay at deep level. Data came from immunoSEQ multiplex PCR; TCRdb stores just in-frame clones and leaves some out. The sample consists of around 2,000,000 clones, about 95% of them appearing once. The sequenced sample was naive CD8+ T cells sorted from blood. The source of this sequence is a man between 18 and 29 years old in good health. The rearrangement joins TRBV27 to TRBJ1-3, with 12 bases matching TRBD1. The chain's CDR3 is CASSLGTGGGNTIYF. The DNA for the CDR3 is TGTGCCAGCAGTCTGGGGACAGGGGGCGGAAACACCATATATTTT.